The 27 T cell receptor beta chains below were found in one sample sequenced in a study of blood T cells in healthy people across ages. A J-beta primer mix and a sample-barcoded 5' primer were used in a second PCR of about 7 to 12 cycles. One entry per CDR3 protein, called by TCRdb with MiXCR from the 5' RACE reads. The profile covers about 940,000 distinct CDR3 sequences, with 40% to 60% appearing a single time and 13% taken by the ten largest. Specimen: blood. The receptor set was obtained from a man aged 25-45 years in good health.

The chain links TRBV3-1 to TRBJ2-7; D is ambiguous. The CDR3 consists of 15 residues. The V end lost 6 bases, the J end lost 2 bases, and 17 bases lay between the germline ends. Germline-derived CDR1 and CDR2 are LGHDT and YNNKEL (reference sequence). The CDR3 coding sequence is TGTGCCAGCAGTTCTATGAACACGGGCGCCTACGAGCAGTACTTC. Its translation is CASSSMNTGAYEQYF.

This clonotype was observed a handful of times. The chain joins TRBV7-6 to TRBJ1-4; D is undetermined. Trimming left V 5 bases short and J 0 bases short, with 10 bases between. Germline lookup yields CDR1 SGHVS and CDR2 FNYEAQ. This CDR3 is 15 amino acids long. As DNA, the CDR3 is TGTGCCAGCAGCCCAGAATGGACAACTAATGAAAAACTGTTTTTT. Translating gives CASSPEWTTNEKLFF.

This clonotype has only a few counts. The chain is built from TRBV5-1 and TRBJ2-3, with D possibly TRBD2 on 5 matching bases. The CDR3 totals 14 residues. Trimming removed 7 bases from V and 6 bases from J, with 18 bases in between. Germline CDR1 SGHRS, CDR2 YFSETQ. For the CDR3, the DNA is TGCGCCAGCGGACCCGGAGGCGGCGATGATACGCAGTATTTT. This gives the protein CASGPGGGDDTQYF.

The V and J genes are TRBV3-1 and TRBJ2-1; D gene unclear. V was clipped by 0 bases and J by 7 bases, with 16 bases between them. CDR3 length: 16 amino acids. Per germline, CDR1 LGHDT and CDR2 YNNKEL (reference sequence). The CDR3 loop reads CASSQEWARSRNEQFF. CDR3 DNA sequence: TGTGCCAGCAGCCAAGAATGGGCTAGATCGAGGAATGAGCAGTTCTTC.

The chain links TRBV6-2 or TRBV6-3 to TRBJ2-2; TRBD2 matches 8 bases. Germline values: CDR1 MNHEY, CDR2 SVGEGT. The CDR3 is 17 residues long. The ends lost 0 bases at V and 4 bases at J; junction bases unmatched: 7. In nucleotides, the CDR3 is TGTGCCAGCAGTTACTCGATAGGCGGGGGGAGCACCGGGGAGCTGTTTTTT. It is translated as CASSYSIGGGSTGELFF.

The rearrangement joins TRBV25-1 to TRBJ1-4, with D possibly matching TRBD1 (6 bases). Trimming left V 6 bases short and J 3 bases short, with 11 bases between. Per the germline V gene, CDR1 is MGHDK and CDR2 is SYGVNS. This CDR3 is built from 14 residues. CDR3 bases: TGTGCCAGCAGAGAACAGGGAGCTAATGAAAAACTGTTTTTT. Translated, it gives CASREQGANEKLFF.

Here the CDR3 reads CASSPARTPLNTEAFF. In DNA, the CDR3 is TGTGCCAGCAGCCCAGCCAGGACACCCCTAAACACTGAAGCTTTCTTT. The chain links TRBV27 to TRBJ1-1, with D possibly being TRBD1 (5 bases). The CDR3 has 16 residues. CDR1 and CDR2 from the germline V gene are MNHEY and SMNVEV (reference sequence). V shed 6 bases and J shed 2 bases, with 19 bases lying between them.

The chain is built from TRBV30 and TRBJ2-3; no clear D. The CDR3 runs to 15 residues. Trimming removed 0 bases at V and 2 bases at J, with 12 bases between. Germline-derived CDR1 and CDR2 are GTSNPN and SVGIG (reference sequence). The CDR3: CAWSVLGPNTDTQYF. The CDR3 coding sequence is TGTGCCTGGAGTGTACTTGGACCTAACACAGATACGCAGTATTTT. The full variable domain, with the rest looked up from reference TRBV30 and TRBJ2-3, is SQTIHQWPATLVQPVGSPLSLECTVEGTSNPNLYWYRQAAGRGLQLLFYSVGIGQISSEVPQNLSASRPQDRQFILSSKKLLLSDSGFYLCAWSVLGPNTDTQYFGPGTRLTVL.

This chain connects TRBV27 to TRBJ2-7, with D maybe TRBD1 (5 bases). The V gene's germline CDR1 is MNHEY and CDR2 SMNVEV (reference sequence). This CDR3 has 14 residues. Trimming took 0 bases from V and 4 from J, leaving 10 bases between them. CDR3 sequence (DNA): TGTGCCAGCAGTTTATCCCCAGGGAAGTACGAGCAGTACTTC. Encoded protein: CASSLSPGKYEQYF.

For this clonotype: A much larger clone lies a single base off, so this may be a read error. V and J are TRBV6-1 and TRBJ2-5; weak D call: TRBD2 (7 bases). V lost 6 bases and J 1 base, leaving 18 bases between the germline ends. Germline assignment: CDR1 MNHNS and CDR2 SASEGT. The CDR3 has 16 amino acids. CDR3 protein: CASRRGTTRGQETQYF. The CDR3 DNA reads TGTGCCAGCAGGCGTGGGACTACCAGGGGCCAAGAGACCCAGTACTTC.

There are a few counts of this clonotype. The chain couples TRBV27 to TRBJ2-7; 7 bases are a match to TRBD2. CDR1 MNHEY and CDR2 SMNVEV come from the germline V gene (reference sequence). V gave up 5 bases and J gave up 3 bases; unmatched junction bases: 7. The CDR3 contains 14 residues. The CDR3 reads CASSLASGDYEQYF. The DNA of the CDR3 is TGTGCCAGCAGTCTTGCAAGCGGGGACTACGAGCAGTACTTC.

This clonotype has more than one count but fewer than ten. V usage is TRBV12-3 or TRBV12-4 and J usage is TRBJ2-1; D is unclear. Trimming stripped 7 bases from V and 5 bases from J, with 9 bases between. The CDR3 loop spans 12 amino acids. CDR3 DNA sequence: TGTGCCAGCACCCGGCTAAACAATGAGCAGTTCTTC. It specifies CASTRLNNEQFF.

This clonotype was observed many times. The chain joins TRBV3-1 to TRBJ2-7; D perhaps matches TRBD2 (5 bases). The CDR3 runs to 13 residues. Trimming shortened V by 4 bases and J by 2 bases, and 9 bases separated the two germline ends. Per germline, CDR1 LGHDT and CDR2 YNNKEL (reference sequence). CDR3 DNA sequence: TGTGCCAGCAGCCCTTTCGGGGCCTACGAGCAGTACTTC. Its protein is CASSPFGAYEQYF.

The chain links TRBV20-1 to TRBJ1-5; 8 bases agree with TRBD1. The CDR3 has 17 residues. Germline V lookup: CDR1 DFQATT, CDR2 SNEGSKA (reference sequence). The V segment lost 2 bases and the J segment 0 bases; nucleotides outside the gene matches: 9. CDR3 protein: CSARPDRDSSSNQPQHF. CDR3 nucleotide sequence: TGCAGTGCTAGACCGGACAGGGACTCGAGTAGCAATCAGCCCCAGCATTTT.

This clonotype was seen only a few times. This chain connects TRBV20-1 to TRBJ2-4; no clear D gene. The CDR3 spans 14 residues. V was shortened by 0 bases and J by 0 bases, with 6 bases between the two germline ends. Looked up from germline, CDR1 is DFQATT and CDR2 is SNEGSKA (reference sequence). CDR3 in amino acids: CSARDQTAKNIQYF. The CDR3 nucleotides read TGCAGTGCTAGAGATCAAACAGCCAAAAACATTCAGTACTTC.

This clonotype was seen ten or more times. The chain couples TRBV28 to TRBJ2-3; D remains ambiguous. This CDR3 region has 11 residues. CDR1 and CDR2 (germline): MDHEN, SYDVKM. Trimming removed 7 bases from V and 5 bases from J, with 7 bases in between. The CDR3 DNA reads as TGTGCCAGCAACGCCGAAGATACGCAGTATTTT. Amino acid sequence: CASNAEDTQYF.

This chain links TRBV6-1 with TRBJ2-3; 7 positions match TRBD1. This CDR3 has 13 amino acids. With V trimmed by 10 bases and J by 2 bases, 6 bases remained unmatched. CDR1 MNHNS and CDR2 SASEGT come from the germline V gene. The CDR3: CATKGGLTDTQYF. DNA of the CDR3: TGTGCCACCAAAGGGGGCCTCACAGATACGCAGTATTTT.

The chain employs TRBV20-1 and TRBJ1-2; 8 positions match TRBD1. Germline V CDR1 and CDR2: DFQATT, SNEGSKA (reference sequence). J lost 0 bases, V lost 1 base, and 10 bases had no gene match. The CDR3 runs to 17 residues. Here the CDR3 reads CSARVLGGQAPNYGYTF. The CDR3 DNA reads TGCAGTGCTAGAGTTTTAGGGGGACAGGCACCTAACTATGGCTACACCTTC.

As DNA, the CDR3 is TGTGCCAGCAGTCACAGGGGGGTAGCGGGCGAGCAGTACTTC. This encodes CASSHRGVAGEQYF. The chain recombines TRBV27 with TRBJ2-7; TRBD1 is a possible D gene (8 bases). The CDR3 contains 14 residues. With 5 bases removed from V and 6 bases from J, the gap between germline ends came to 17 bases. Germline V gene sequence: CDR1 MNHEY, CDR2 SMNVEV (reference sequence).

V and J are TRBV20-1 and TRBJ1-4, with TRBD1 matching over 8 bases. This CDR3 has 15 amino acids. V trimming: 0 bases; J trimming: 5 bases; junction bases outside the gene matches: 5. The germline V gene encodes CDR1 DFQATT and CDR2 SNEGSKA (reference sequence). CDR3 region: CSARDPGQANEKLFF. The CDR3 DNA reads TGCAGTGCTAGAGATCCGGGACAGGCAAATGAAAAACTGTTTTTT.

This clonotype was found many times. J is TRBJ2-1 and V is TRBV4-2, with 10 bases that match TRBD1. The CDR3 spans 15 residues. CDR1 and CDR2 (germline): LGHNA, YNFKEQ. V dropped 4 bases and J dropped 7; count of bases not matched to a gene: 7. The CDR3 DNA reads TGTGCCAGCAGCCTCGGACAGGGGGTCAGGAATGAGCAGTTCTTC. Translation gives CASSLGQGVRNEQFF.

This sequence joins TRBV12-3 or TRBV12-4 and TRBJ2-3, with 15 nucleotides matching TRBD2. There are 17 residues in the CDR3. The trim removed 5 bases at V and 0 bases at J, leaving 3 bases unmatched. The CDR3 nucleotides are TGTGCCAGCAGTGACGGGACTAGCGGGGGGAGCACAGATACGCAGTATTTT. Translating gives CASSDGTSGGSTDTQYF.

The chain joins TRBV10-3 to TRBJ2-1, with unresolved D. The DNA matches TRBJ2-7 better at its end, which makes the J call doubtful. This CDR3 spans 13 amino acids. CDR1 and CDR2 from the germline V gene are ENHRY and SYGVKD. CDR3 loop: CAIRVLGSNEQYF. The CDR3 nucleotides are TGTGCCATTAGGGTTCTGGGGTCCAATGAGCAGTACTTC.

A remark on this clonotype: The junction departs from the called germline gene at one end, perhaps through a read error. The chain links TRBV7-7 to TRBJ2-1; 12 bases map to TRBD2. The CDR3 has 20 residues. CDR1 and CDR2 (germline): SSHAT, FNYEAQ (reference sequence). The CDR3 DNA reads TGTGCTAGCAGCCCAGGCACCGGGACTAGCGGGCAAAGCTCCTACAATGAGCAGTTCTTC. This codes for CASSPGTGTSGQSSYNEQFF.

V and J are TRBV12-3 or TRBV12-4 and TRBJ2-7; 13 bases fit TRBD2. The J call may be incorrect, as the DNA end agrees better with TRBJ2-5. The CDR3 extends over 15 amino acids. The CDR3 DNA sequence: TGTGCCAGCAGTCCAGGGACTAGCGGGGAAGAGACCCAGTACTTC. Translated, it gives CASSPGTSGEETQYF.

The chain has TRBV7-9 and TRBJ1-1; D ambiguous. This CDR3 has 13 amino acids. V was cut by 8 bases and J by 4 bases, with 14 bases left in between. The germline CDR1 and CDR2 sequences are SEHNR and FQNEAQ (reference sequence). The CDR3 sequence is CASAIEPGTEAFF. The CDR3 nucleotides are TGTGCCAGCGCCATTGAGCCTGGCACTGAAGCTTTCTTT.

This clonotype has a count of ten or more. The rearrangement joins TRBV7-8 to TRBJ2-3, with D possibly being TRBD2 (5 bases). The ends were cut back, 0 bases at V and 1 base at J, with 11 bases in the middle. Per germline, CDR1 SGHVS and CDR2 FQNEAQ. The CDR3 runs to 16 residues. CDR3 sequence (DNA): TGTGCCAGCAGCTTAGCAAAGGGAGCTGGCACAGATACGCAGTATTTT. Translated: CASSLAKGAGTDTQYF.